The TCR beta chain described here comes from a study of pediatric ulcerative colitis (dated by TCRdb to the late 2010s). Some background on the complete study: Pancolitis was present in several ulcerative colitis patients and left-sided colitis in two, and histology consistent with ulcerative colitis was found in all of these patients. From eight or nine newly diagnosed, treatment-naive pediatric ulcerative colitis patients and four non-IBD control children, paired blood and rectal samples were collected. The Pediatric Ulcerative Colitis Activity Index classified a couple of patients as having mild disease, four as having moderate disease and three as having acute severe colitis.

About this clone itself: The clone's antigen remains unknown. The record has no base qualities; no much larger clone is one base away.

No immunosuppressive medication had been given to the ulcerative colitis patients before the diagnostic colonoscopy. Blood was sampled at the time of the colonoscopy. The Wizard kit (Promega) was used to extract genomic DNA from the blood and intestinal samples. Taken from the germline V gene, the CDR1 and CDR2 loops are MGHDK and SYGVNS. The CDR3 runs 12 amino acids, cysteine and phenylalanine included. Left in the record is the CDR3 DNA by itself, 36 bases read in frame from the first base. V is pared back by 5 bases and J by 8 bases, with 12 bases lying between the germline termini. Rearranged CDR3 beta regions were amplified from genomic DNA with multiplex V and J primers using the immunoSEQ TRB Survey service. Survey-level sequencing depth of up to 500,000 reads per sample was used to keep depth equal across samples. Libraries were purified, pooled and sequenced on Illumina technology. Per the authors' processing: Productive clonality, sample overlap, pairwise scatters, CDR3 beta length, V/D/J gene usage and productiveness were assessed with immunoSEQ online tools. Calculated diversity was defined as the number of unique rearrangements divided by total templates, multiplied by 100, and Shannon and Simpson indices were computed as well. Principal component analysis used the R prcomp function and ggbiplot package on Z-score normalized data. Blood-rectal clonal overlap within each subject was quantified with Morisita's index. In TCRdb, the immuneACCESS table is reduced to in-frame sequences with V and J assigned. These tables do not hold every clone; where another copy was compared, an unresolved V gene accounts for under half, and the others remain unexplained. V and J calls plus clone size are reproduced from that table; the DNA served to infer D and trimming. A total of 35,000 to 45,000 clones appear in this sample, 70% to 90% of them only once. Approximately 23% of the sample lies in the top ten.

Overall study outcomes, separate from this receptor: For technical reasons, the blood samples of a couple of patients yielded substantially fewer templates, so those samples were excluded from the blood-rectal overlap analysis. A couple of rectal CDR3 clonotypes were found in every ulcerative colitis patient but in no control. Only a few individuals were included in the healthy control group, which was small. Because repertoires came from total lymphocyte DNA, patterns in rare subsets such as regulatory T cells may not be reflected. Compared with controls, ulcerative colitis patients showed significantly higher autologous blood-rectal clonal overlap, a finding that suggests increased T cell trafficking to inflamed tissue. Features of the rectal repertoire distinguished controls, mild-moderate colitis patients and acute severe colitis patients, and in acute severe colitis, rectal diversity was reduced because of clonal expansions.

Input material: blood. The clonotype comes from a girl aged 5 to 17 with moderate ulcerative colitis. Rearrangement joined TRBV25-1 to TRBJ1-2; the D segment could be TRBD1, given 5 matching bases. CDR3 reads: CASSRPGTGYTF. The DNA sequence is TGTGCCAGCAGTAGACCAGGGACGGGCTACACCTTC.